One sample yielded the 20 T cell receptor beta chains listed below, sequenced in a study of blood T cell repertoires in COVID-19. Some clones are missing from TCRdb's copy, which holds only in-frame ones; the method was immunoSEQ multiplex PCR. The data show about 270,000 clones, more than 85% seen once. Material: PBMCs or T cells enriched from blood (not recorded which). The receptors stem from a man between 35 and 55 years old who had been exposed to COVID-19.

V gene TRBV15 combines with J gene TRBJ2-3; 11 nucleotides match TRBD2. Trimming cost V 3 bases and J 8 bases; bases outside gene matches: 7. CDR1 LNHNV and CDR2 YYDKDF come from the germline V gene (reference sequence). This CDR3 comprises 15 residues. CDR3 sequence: CATSRTSGILPTQYF. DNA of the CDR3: TGTGCCACCAGCAGGACTAGCGGGATTTTACCTACGCAGTATTTT.

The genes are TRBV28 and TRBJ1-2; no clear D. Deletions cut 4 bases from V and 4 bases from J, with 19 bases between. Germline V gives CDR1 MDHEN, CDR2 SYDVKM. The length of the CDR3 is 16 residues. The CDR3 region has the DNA TGTGCCAGCAGTTCCCTTGATGAGAGGAGTTCCTATGGCTACACCTTC. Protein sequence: CASSSLDERSSYGYTF.

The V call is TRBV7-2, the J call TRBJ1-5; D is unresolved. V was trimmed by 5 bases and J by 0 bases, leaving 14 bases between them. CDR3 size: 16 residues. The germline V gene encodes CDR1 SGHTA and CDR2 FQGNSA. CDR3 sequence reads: CASSLQVGNSNQPQHF. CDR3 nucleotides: TGTGCCAGCAGCCTCCAGGTTGGCAATAGCAATCAGCCCCAGCATTTT.

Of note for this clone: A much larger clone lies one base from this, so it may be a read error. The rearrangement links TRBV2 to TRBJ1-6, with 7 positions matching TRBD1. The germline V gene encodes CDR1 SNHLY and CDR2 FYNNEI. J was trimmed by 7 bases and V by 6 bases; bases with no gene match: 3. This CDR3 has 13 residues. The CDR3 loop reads CASSKDRNSPLHF. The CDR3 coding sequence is TGTGCCAGCAGCAAGGACAGGAATTCACCCCTCCACTTT.

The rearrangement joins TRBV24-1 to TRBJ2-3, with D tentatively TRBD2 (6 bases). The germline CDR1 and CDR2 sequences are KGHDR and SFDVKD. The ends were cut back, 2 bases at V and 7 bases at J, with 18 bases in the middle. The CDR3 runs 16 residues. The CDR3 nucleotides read TGTGCCACCAGTGATTCCCTAGCGCCGGAGGGTAATACGCAGTATTTT. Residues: CATSDSLAPEGNTQYF.

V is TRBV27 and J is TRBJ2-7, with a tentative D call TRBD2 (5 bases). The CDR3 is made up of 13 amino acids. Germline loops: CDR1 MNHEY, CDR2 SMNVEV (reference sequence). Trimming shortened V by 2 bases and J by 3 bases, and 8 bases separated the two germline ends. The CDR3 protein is CASSLHGDYEQYF. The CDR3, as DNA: TGTGCCAGCAGTTTACACGGGGACTACGAGCAGTACTTC.

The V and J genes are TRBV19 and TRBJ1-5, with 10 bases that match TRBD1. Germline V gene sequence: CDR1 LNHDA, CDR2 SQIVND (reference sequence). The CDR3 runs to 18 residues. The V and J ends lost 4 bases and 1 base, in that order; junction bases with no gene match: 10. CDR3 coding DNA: TGTGCCAGTAGTAGGTCGGGACAGGGGAGTATAAGCAATCAGCCCCAGCATTTT. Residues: CASSRSGQGSISNQPQHF.

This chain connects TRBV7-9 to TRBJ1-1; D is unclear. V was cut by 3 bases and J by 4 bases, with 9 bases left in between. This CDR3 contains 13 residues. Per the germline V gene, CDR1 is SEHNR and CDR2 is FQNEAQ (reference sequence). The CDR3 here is CASSFPGSTEAFF. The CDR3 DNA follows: TGTGCCAGCAGCTTCCCCGGGTCCACTGAAGCTTTCTTT.

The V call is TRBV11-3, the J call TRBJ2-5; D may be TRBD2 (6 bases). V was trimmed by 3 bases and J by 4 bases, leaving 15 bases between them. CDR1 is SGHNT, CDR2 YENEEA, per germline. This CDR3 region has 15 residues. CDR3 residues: CASSFDPGLPETQYF. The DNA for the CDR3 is TGTGCCAGCAGCTTCGATCCGGGACTTCCAGAGACCCAGTACTTC.

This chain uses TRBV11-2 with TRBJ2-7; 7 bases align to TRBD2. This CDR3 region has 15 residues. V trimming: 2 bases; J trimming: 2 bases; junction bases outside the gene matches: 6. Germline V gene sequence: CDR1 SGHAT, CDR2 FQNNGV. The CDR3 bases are TGTGCCAGCAGCTTATTGACTAGCCGTACCTACGAGCAGTACTTC. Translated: CASSLLTSRTYEQYF. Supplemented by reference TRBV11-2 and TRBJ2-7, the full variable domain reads EAGVAQSPRYKIIEKRQSVAFWCNPISGHATLYWYQQILGQGPKLLIQFQNNGVVDDSQLPKDRFSAERLKGVDSTLKIQPAKLEDSAVYLCASSLLTSRTYEQYFGPGTRLTVT.

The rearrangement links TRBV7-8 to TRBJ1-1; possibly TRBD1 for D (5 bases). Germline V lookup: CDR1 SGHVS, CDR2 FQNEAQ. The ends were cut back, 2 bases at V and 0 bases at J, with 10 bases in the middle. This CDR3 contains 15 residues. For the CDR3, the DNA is TGTGCCAGCAGCTTAATGGAGGGGATGAACACTGAAGCTTTCTTT. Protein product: CASSLMEGMNTEAFF.

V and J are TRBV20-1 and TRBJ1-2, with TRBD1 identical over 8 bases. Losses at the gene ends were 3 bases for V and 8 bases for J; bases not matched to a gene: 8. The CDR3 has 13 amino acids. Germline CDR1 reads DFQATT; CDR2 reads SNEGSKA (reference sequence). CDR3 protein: CSASARGRGGYTF. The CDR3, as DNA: TGCAGTGCTAGTGCCAGGGGGCGCGGGGGCTACACCTTC.

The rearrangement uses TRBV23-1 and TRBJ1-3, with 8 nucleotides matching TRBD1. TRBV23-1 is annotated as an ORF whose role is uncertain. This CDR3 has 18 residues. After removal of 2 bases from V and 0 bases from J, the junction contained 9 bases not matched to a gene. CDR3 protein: CASSQRSRGLISGNTIYF. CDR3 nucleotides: TGCGCCAGCAGTCAAAGGTCCAGGGGGCTTATCTCTGGAAACACCATATATTTT.

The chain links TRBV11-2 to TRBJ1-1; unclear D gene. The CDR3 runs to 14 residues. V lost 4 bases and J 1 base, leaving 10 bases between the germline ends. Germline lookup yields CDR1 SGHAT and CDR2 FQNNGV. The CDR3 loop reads CASSSTGRNTEAFF. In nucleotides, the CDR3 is TGTGCCAGCAGCTCGACGGGGAGGAACACTGAAGCTTTCTTT.

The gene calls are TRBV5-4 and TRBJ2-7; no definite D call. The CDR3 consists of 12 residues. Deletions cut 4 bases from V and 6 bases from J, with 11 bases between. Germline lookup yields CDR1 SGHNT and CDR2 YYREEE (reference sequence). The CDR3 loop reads CASSQPPGEQYF. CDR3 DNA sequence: TGTGCCAGCAGCCAACCTCCCGGCGAGCAGTACTTC.

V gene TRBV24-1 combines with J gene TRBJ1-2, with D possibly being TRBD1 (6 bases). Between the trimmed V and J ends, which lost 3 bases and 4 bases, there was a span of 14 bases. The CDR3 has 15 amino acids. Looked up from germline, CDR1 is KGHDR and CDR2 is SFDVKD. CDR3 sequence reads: CATSDTARGGYGYTF. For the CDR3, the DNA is TGTGCCACCAGTGATACAGCCAGGGGTGGCTATGGCTACACCTTC.

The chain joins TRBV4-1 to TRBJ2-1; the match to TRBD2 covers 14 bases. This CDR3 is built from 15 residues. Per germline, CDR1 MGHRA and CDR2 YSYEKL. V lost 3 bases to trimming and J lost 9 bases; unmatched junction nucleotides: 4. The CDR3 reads CASSQRLAGGLEQFF. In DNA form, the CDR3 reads TGCGCCAGCAGCCAGAGACTAGCGGGAGGGCTTGAGCAGTTCTTC.

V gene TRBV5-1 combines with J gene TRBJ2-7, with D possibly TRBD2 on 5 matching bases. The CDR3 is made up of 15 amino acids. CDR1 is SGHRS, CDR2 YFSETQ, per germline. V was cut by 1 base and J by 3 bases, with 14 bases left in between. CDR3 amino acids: CASSLTHLADYEQYF. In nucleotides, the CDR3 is TGCGCCAGCAGCTTGACCCACCTAGCTGACTACGAGCAGTACTTC.

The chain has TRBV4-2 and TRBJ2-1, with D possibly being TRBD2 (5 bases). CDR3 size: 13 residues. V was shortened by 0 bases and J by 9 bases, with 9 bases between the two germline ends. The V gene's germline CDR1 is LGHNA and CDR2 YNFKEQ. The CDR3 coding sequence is TGTGCCAGCAGCCAAGATCTAGCCGGTGAGCAGTTCTTC. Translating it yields CASSQDLAGEQFF.

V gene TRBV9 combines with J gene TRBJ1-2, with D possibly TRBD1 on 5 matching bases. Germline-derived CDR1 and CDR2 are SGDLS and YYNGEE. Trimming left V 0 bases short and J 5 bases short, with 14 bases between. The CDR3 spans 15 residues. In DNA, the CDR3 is TGTGCCAGCAGCGTAGAGTCCAGGGCCTTATATGGCTACACCTTC. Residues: CASSVESRALYGYTF.